These 32 T cell receptor beta chains were sequenced from one sample in a study of blood T cell repertoires in COVID-19. Sequencing was performed with immunoSEQ multiplex PCR; in TCRdb, only in-frame clones are kept and a portion is missing. The sample contains fewer than 350,000 clones, about 85% of which appear only once. The sample taken for sequencing was PBMCs or T cells enriched from blood (not recorded which). The receptor source for this set is a woman aged 25 to 39 who had been exposed to COVID-19.

This chain uses TRBV30 with TRBJ2-1; D gene uncertain. The germline V gene encodes CDR1 GTSNPN and CDR2 SVGIG (reference sequence). The length of the CDR3 is 16 residues. V was shortened by 0 bases and J by 0 bases, with 12 bases between the two germline ends. The CDR3 DNA sequence: TGTGCCTGGAGTGTACGTGGTAGCCCCTCCTACAATGAGCAGTTCTTC. Translation gives CAWSVRGSPSYNEQFF.

This clone has more than one count but fewer than ten. The chain has TRBV29-1 and TRBJ1-4, with 7 bases identical to TRBD1. This CDR3 contains 16 residues. V gave up 4 bases and J gave up 0 bases; unmatched junction bases: 8. Germline values: CDR1 SQVTM, CDR2 ANQGSEA. CDR3 coding DNA: TGCAGCGTTGTTTTGGAGGGGGCTGCAACTAATGAAAAACTGTTTTTT. Protein product: CSVVLEGAATNEKLFF.

This rearrangement joins TRBV29-1 to TRBJ1-1, with a tentative D call TRBD1 (6 bases). The CDR3 runs 13 residues. The V and J ends lost 7 bases and 10 bases respectively, with 22 bases between them. Germline V lookup: CDR1 SQVTM, CDR2 ANQGSEA. The CDR3 sequence is CSGDAIGGAAAFF. CDR3 coding DNA: TGCAGCGGAGATGCGATTGGGGGCGCAGCAGCTTTCTTT. Looking up the rest from reference TRBV29-1 and TRBJ1-1 gives the full variable domain: SAVISQKPSRDICQRGTSLTIQCQVDSQVTMMFWYRQQPGQSLTLIATANQGSEATYESGFVIDKFPISRPNLTFSTLTVSNMSPEDSSIYLCSGDAIGGAAAFFGQGTRLTVV.

The rearrangement links TRBV30 to TRBJ1-1, with D unresolved. Trimming cost V 0 bases and J 3 bases, with 8 bases left between them. CDR1 is GTSNPN, CDR2 SVGIG, per germline (reference sequence). The CDR3 runs 13 residues. In DNA form, the CDR3 reads TGTGCCTGGAGTGTACAGTCGGACACTGAAGCTTTCTTT. Translation gives CAWSVQSDTEAFF.

The gene calls are TRBV12-5 and TRBJ1-1; no definite D call. Trimming removed 0 bases from V and 1 base from J, with 9 bases in between. This CDR3 is built from 15 residues. The V gene's germline CDR1 is LGHNT and CDR2 FRNRAP. CDR3 coding DNA: TGTGCTAGTGGTTTGGTACTCGGAGCGAACACTGAAGCTTTCTTT. Protein sequence: CASGLVLGANTEAFF.

The V and J genes are TRBV3-1 (or the pseudogene TRBV3-2) and TRBJ1-1; 10 bases agree with TRBD1. The CDR3 runs to 16 residues. J lost 5 bases, V lost 3 bases, and 9 bases had no gene match. Germline V gene data show CDR1 as LGHDT and CDR2 as YNNKEL (reference sequence). CDR3 nucleotide sequence: TGTGCCAGCAGCCATTACGACAGGGGGCGCCGGACTGAAGCTTTCTTT. Translation gives CASSHYDRGRRTEAFF.

This chain links TRBV7-9 with TRBJ2-4; tentatively, D is TRBD2 (5 bases). V was shortened by 4 bases and J by 8 bases, with 12 bases between the two germline ends. The length of the CDR3 is 13 residues. Germline V CDR1 and CDR2: SEHNR, FQNEAQ (reference sequence). CDR3 protein: CASSSGGRDIQYF. The DNA for the CDR3 is TGTGCCAGCAGCTCAGGAGGTCGAGACATTCAGTACTTC. Full variable domain (remainder filled in from reference TRBV7-9 and TRBJ2-4): DTGVSQNPRHKITKRGQNVTFRCDPISEHNRLYWYRQTLGQGPEFLTYFQNEAQLEKSRLLSDRFSAERPKGSFSTLEIQRTEQGDSAMYLCASSSGGRDIQYFGAGTRLSVL.

The chain couples TRBV6-2 or TRBV6-3 to TRBJ2-7, with 8 nucleotides matching TRBD2. This CDR3 region has 13 residues. Trimming took 6 bases from V and 2 from J; bases not matched to a gene: 3. The germline V gene encodes CDR1 MNHEY and CDR2 SVGEGT. CDR3 sequence (DNA): TGTGCCAGCAGCCGTAGCGGGGCCTACGAGCAGTACTTC. Translating gives CASSRSGAYEQYF.

The gene calls are TRBV21-1 and TRBJ1-3. TRBV21-1 is an annotated pseudogene. The CDR3 is made up of 18 amino acids. CDR3 loop: CASSKAGGGVTGGNTIYF. The CDR3 DNA follows: TGTGCCAGCAGCAAAGCGGGCGGGGGAGTGACGGGAGGAAACACCATATATTTT.

The chain joins TRBV30 to TRBJ2-7, with a tentative D call TRBD2 (5 bases). Per the germline V gene, CDR1 is GTSNPN and CDR2 is SVGIG (reference sequence). V was clipped by 4 bases and J by 3 bases, with 10 bases between them. The CDR3 is made up of 12 amino acids. In DNA form, the CDR3 reads TGTGCCTGGAACTCAGAGGGCTACGAGCAGTACTTC. Amino acid sequence: CAWNSEGYEQYF.

The genes are TRBV28 and TRBJ2-7, with 8 bases aligning to TRBD1. This CDR3 comprises 15 residues. Germline V CDR1 and CDR2: MDHEN, SYDVKM. Unmatched junction bases numbered 7, after V lost 5 bases and J lost 1 base. The CDR3 region is CASSPTGTGSYEQYF. The CDR3 DNA reads as TGTGCCAGCAGTCCGACCGGGACAGGTTCCTACGAGCAGTACTTC.

This clone turned up a few times. The V gene is TRBV30, the J gene TRBJ2-1, with 7 bases aligning to TRBD1. Germline values: CDR1 GTSNPN, CDR2 SVGIG (reference sequence). The length of the CDR3 is 15 residues. V gave up 2 bases and J gave up 3 bases; unmatched junction bases: 7. CDR3 residues: CAWSTRQGVYNEQFF. The CDR3 DNA reads TGTGCCTGGAGTACCAGACAGGGTGTCTACAATGAGCAGTTCTTC.

The gene calls are TRBV7-9 and TRBJ1-4, with TRBD1 matching over 8 bases. J was trimmed by 4 bases and V by 8 bases; bases with no gene match: 3. The CDR3 loop spans 13 amino acids. Germline V gene data show CDR1 as SEHNR and CDR2 as FQNEAQ (reference sequence). CDR3 DNA: TGTGCCAGCCAAACAGGGGGTAATGAAAAACTGTTTTTT. It translates to CASQTGGNEKLFF.

The V and J genes are TRBV7-9 and TRBJ1-2; 12 bases line up with TRBD1. Germline CDR1 and CDR2: SEHNR and FQNEAQ (reference sequence). The CDR3 length is 14 residues. V lost 5 bases and J lost 8; bases outside the gene matches: 6. The CDR3 here is CASSAGQGARGYTF. The CDR3 DNA is TGTGCCAGCAGCGCGGGACAGGGGGCGAGGGGCTACACCTTC.

This chain connects TRBV3-1 (or the pseudogene TRBV3-2) to TRBJ2-1; D is possibly TRBD1 (5 bases). The CDR3 has 15 amino acids. CDR1 LGHDT and CDR2 YNNKEL come from the germline V gene (reference sequence). V dropped 1 base and J dropped 5 bases, with 12 bases sitting between them. In DNA, the CDR3 is TGTGCCAGCAGCCAAGGATGGGGCCTCGACAATGAGCAGTTCTTC. Translated, it gives CASSQGWGLDNEQFF.

The CDR3 region has the DNA TGTGCCACCAGTAGCAGTAGCTTAGGTGAAAAACTGTTTTTT. Amino acids: CATSSSSLGEKLFF. The chain joins TRBV24-1 to TRBJ1-4; D unclear. The germline gives CDR1 KGHDR, CDR2 SFDVKD. Deletions cut 6 bases from V and 7 bases from J, with 14 bases between. This CDR3 has 14 amino acids.

The gene calls are TRBV18 and TRBJ2-3, with no clear D. CDR1 and CDR2 from the germline V gene are KGHSH and LQKENI. This CDR3 region has 12 residues. Deletions cut 5 bases from V and 4 bases from J, with 7 bases between. CDR3 nucleotide sequence: TGTGCCAGCTCATCCATTGCAGATACGCAGTATTTT. This codes for CASSSIADTQYF.

The chain couples TRBV27 to TRBJ1-3; 8 bases agree with TRBD1. The CDR3 length is 14 residues. Trimming removed 5 bases from V and 4 bases from J; junction bases left unmatched: 4. CDR1 is MNHEY and CDR2 is SMNVEV in the germline V gene (reference sequence). CDR3 in DNA: TGTGCCAGCAGTCGACAGGGGAGAGGAAACACCATATATTTT. The encoded protein is CASSRQGRGNTIYF.

The V and J genes are TRBV7-6 and TRBJ2-3; D not resolved. V lost 6 bases and J lost 0, with 7 bases in between. Germline lookup yields CDR1 SGHVS and CDR2 FNYEAQ. The CDR3 sequence is 13 residues long. The CDR3 DNA reads as TGTGCCAGCAGTCCGTTTAGCACAGATACGCAGTATTTT. Translated: CASSPFSTDTQYF.

This clone appeared once. CDR3 amino acids: CASRQTGDNYEQYF. CDR3 in DNA: TGTGCCAGCAGACAGACAGGTGATAATTACGAGCAGTACTTC. The rearrangement links TRBV21-1 to TRBJ2-7; TRBD1 is taken as the D call from the table, unchecked against the DNA. TRBV21-1 counts as a pseudogene. There are 14 residues in the CDR3.

The V gene is TRBV12-5, the J gene TRBJ1-5; no reliable D call. Germline lookup yields CDR1 LGHNT and CDR2 FRNRAP. The CDR3 is made up of 14 amino acids. The V end lost 2 bases, the J end lost 1 base, and 6 bases lay between the germline ends. The CDR3 here is CASGLLASNQPQHF. In DNA form, the CDR3 reads TGTGCTAGTGGTTTGCTCGCGAGCAATCAGCCCCAGCATTTT.

This clone has just one count. This sequence joins TRBV6-5 and TRBJ2-7; D remains ambiguous. V lost 6 bases, J lost 2 bases, and 8 bases lay in between. The CDR3 runs to 12 residues. Per the germline V gene, CDR1 is MNHEY and CDR2 is SVGAGI. CDR3: CASRAPTYEQYF. The CDR3 nucleotides are TGTGCCAGCAGGGCTCCGACCTACGAGCAGTACTTC.

V is TRBV7-8 and J is TRBJ2-5, with 9 bases lining up with TRBD1. Losses at the gene ends were 1 base for V and 4 bases for J; bases not matched to a gene: 7. CDR1 and CDR2 (germline): SGHVS, FQNEAQ. There are 16 residues in the CDR3. The CDR3 DNA reads TGTGCCAGCAGCTTAGGGGACAGGGTAGGCGGAGAGACCCAGTACTTC. It yields the protein CASSLGDRVGGETQYF.

J is TRBJ2-3 and V is TRBV9; D possibly corresponds to TRBD2 (6 bases). CDR3 length equals 15 residues. The ends were cut back, 4 bases at V and 1 base at J, with 13 bases in the middle. Germline V gene lookup returns CDR1 SGDLS and CDR2 YYNGEE. This chain's CDR3 is CASSNKGGGTDTQYF. The CDR3 DNA sequence: TGTGCCAGCAGCAATAAGGGCGGGGGCACAGATACGCAGTATTTT.

This chain's CDR3 is CASSQESSSYNSPLHF. The DNA of the CDR3 is TGTGCCAGCAGCCAAGAGAGTAGCTCCTATAATTCACCCCTCCACTTT. V gene TRBV3-1 (or the pseudogene TRBV3-2) combines with J gene TRBJ1-6, with no clear D. Germline loops: CDR1 LGHDT, CDR2 YNNKEL (reference sequence). This CDR3 has 16 amino acids. V lost 0 bases to trimming and J lost 0 bases, with 6 bases between them.

This clone came up once. The V and J genes are TRBV7-8 and TRBJ2-1, with TRBD2 identical over 11 bases. Germline-derived CDR1 and CDR2 are SGHVS and FQNEAQ. Germline trimming cut 1 base from V and 5 bases from J; bases unmatched to any gene: 10. This CDR3 has 18 residues. DNA for the CDR3: TGTGCCAGCAGCTTAGTTTTTTCTAGCGGGGGGTATAACAATGAGCAGTTCTTC. Protein: CASSLVFSSGGYNNEQFF. The full variable domain, in which reference TRBV7-8 and TRBJ2-1 provide the parts outside the CDR3, is GAGVSQSPRYKVAKRGQDVALRCDPISGHVSLFWYQQALGQGPEFLTYFQNEAQLDKSGLPSDRFFAERPEGSVSTLKIQRTQQEDSAVYLCASSLVFSSGGYNNEQFFGPGTRLTVL.

The V and J genes are TRBV6-1 and TRBJ1-1, with D possibly being TRBD1 (6 bases). Germline CDR1 reads MNHNS; CDR2 reads SASEGT. The CDR3 extends over 13 amino acids. V was trimmed by 2 bases and J by 8 bases, leaving 12 bases between them. The CDR3 DNA reads as TGTGCCAGCAGTGAAAACGACAGGCTAGAAGCTTTCTTT. It codes for CASSENDRLEAFF.

The rearrangement joins TRBV30 to TRBJ1-2; tentatively, D is TRBD1 (5 bases). Trimming shortened V by 7 bases and J by 7 bases, and 13 bases separated the two germline ends. The CDR3 runs to 11 residues. Germline loops: CDR1 GTSNPN, CDR2 SVGIG (reference sequence). This CDR3 reads CASEETAGYTF. The CDR3 DNA reads as TGTGCCTCAGAAGAGACAGCTGGCTACACCTTC.

The chain joins TRBV14 to TRBJ1-3; unclear D gene. The CDR3 length is 17 residues. Looked up from germline, CDR1 is SGHDN and CDR2 is FVKESK. V was cut by 0 bases and J by 0 bases, with 12 bases left in between. In DNA form, the CDR3 reads TGTGCCAGCAGCCAAGATGCTTGGAGAACCTCTGGAAACACCATATATTTT. Translated, it gives CASSQDAWRTSGNTIYF.

V usage is TRBV10-3 and J usage is TRBJ1-4; D possibly corresponds to TRBD1 (5 bases). Trimming left V 5 bases short and J 7 bases short, with 11 bases between. The CDR3 has 13 residues. CDR1 is ENHRY, CDR2 SYGVKD, per germline. The CDR3 DNA follows: TGTGCCATCAGTCCGGACGGGGGTGAAAAACTGTTTTTT. Its protein is CAISPDGGEKLFF.

The genes are TRBV3-1 (or the pseudogene TRBV3-2) and TRBJ2-1, with 9 positions matching TRBD2. The germline V gene has CDR1 LGHDT and CDR2 YNNKEL (reference sequence). The CDR3 contains 17 residues. The trim removed 1 base at V and 6 bases at J, leaving 10 bases unmatched. The CDR3 nucleotides are TGTGCCAGCAGCCAAGCTCTCCTAGCGGGACCCACCAATGAGCAGTTCTTC. Translated: CASSQALLAGPTNEQFF.

This clone has a single count. In DNA, the CDR3 is TGTGCCACCAGTGATTCTGGAAGGACAGAGAATGAAAAACTGTTTTTT. Protein: CATSDSGRTENEKLFF. The chain combines TRBV24-1 with TRBJ1-4; a weak D match, TRBD1 (6 bases). From germline, CDR1 is KGHDR and CDR2 SFDVKD. Trimming took 2 bases from V and 5 from J, leaving 14 bases between them. The CDR3 is 16 residues long.